Each of the 11 T cell receptor beta chains below was sequenced from the same sample in a study of control samples from healthy donors and cancer patients (dated by TCRdb to about 2020). Libraries were built with the immunoSEQ multiplex PCR assay. This is the immuneACCESS table as TCRdb keeps it, with only in-frame sequences that have V and J called. A part of the clones is gone; compared with another copy, unresolved V genes explain less than half, and the rest is unexplained. The table for this sample lists 160,000 or so clones; approximately 93% of them were counted only once. The ten largest clones capture 8.5% of the sample. The sample was blood. The receptors derive from a woman aged 40 to 50 in good health.

V is TRBV11-3 and J is TRBJ2-2; 10 nucleotides agree with TRBD2. V shed 4 bases, J shed 0 bases, and the junction held 2 bases outside the gene matches. The CDR3 extends over 16 amino acids. Germline loops: CDR1 SGHNT, CDR2 YENEEA. The CDR3: CASSSLAGANTGELFF. DNA for the CDR3: TGTGCCAGCAGCTCCCTAGCGGGAGCGAACACCGGGGAGCTGTTTTTT.

The chain employs TRBV25-1 and TRBJ1-5; D might be TRBD1 (5 bases). Germline V lookup: CDR1 MGHDK, CDR2 SYGVNS. The CDR3 has 13 residues. Trimming cost V 9 bases and J 7 bases, with 16 bases left between them. DNA for the CDR3: TGTGCCAGTAGTCCCAGGGATCACCAGCCCCAGCATTTT. As protein: CASSPRDHQPQHF.

This chain links TRBV11-2 with TRBJ1-4; D uncertain. The CDR3 runs 13 residues. The ends were cut back, 5 bases at V and 4 bases at J, with 8 bases in the middle. CDR1 and CDR2 (germline): SGHAT, FQNNGV. The CDR3 is CASSIVLNEKLFF. CDR3 nucleotides: TGTGCCAGCAGCATAGTTCTTAATGAAAAACTGTTTTTT.

In DNA form, the CDR3 reads TGTGCCAGCAGTAGGGGAACCACTGAAGCTTTCTTT. As protein: CASSRGTTEAFF. This sequence joins TRBV7-2 and TRBJ1-1; D might be TRBD1 (5 bases). This CDR3 is 12 amino acids long. Deletions cut 6 bases from V and 4 bases from J, with 9 bases between. In germline, CDR1 is SGHTA, CDR2 FQGNSA. Supplemented by reference TRBV7-2 and TRBJ1-1, the full variable domain reads GAGVSQSPSNKVTEKGKDVELRCDPISGHTALYWYRQSLGQGLEFLIYFQGNSAPDKSGLPSDRFSAERTGGSVSTLTIQRTQQEDSAVYLCASSRGTTEAFFGQGTRLTVV.

This chain uses TRBV13 with TRBJ1-1; D might be TRBD1 (5 bases). Trimming removed 4 bases at V and 7 bases at J, with 10 bases between. The CDR3 runs to 12 residues. The germline gives CDR1 PRHDT, CDR2 FYEKMQ (reference sequence). The CDR3 DNA sequence: TGTGCCAGCAGCTCAATCCAGGGTGAAGCTTTCTTT. Translated: CASSSIQGEAFF. The whole variable domain, filled in from reference TRBV13 and TRBJ1-1, reads AAGVIQSPRHLIKEKRETATLKCYPIPRHDTVYWYQQGPGQDPQFLISFYEKMQSDKGSIPDRFSAQQFSDYHSELNMSSLELGDSALYFCASSSIQGEAFFGQGTRLTVV.

The chain recombines TRBV21-1 with TRBJ1-5. TRBV21-1 is a pseudogene. The CDR3 is 17 residues long. In DNA, the CDR3 is TGTGCCAGCAGCAAAGCGAGGGACGGAGATAGCAATCAGCCCCAGCATTTT. It translates to CASSKARDGDSNQPQHF.

The sample holds one count of this clone. Other DNA sequences within the sample encode an identical CDR3. V gene TRBV10-3 combines with J gene TRBJ2-3; 7 bases line up with TRBD2. V shed 8 bases, J shed 3 bases, and the junction held 5 bases outside the gene matches. The length of the CDR3 is 13 residues. The germline CDR1 and CDR2 sequences are ENHRY and SYGVKD. The CDR3 region is CAIGAGETDTQYF. The CDR3 DNA reads TGTGCCATCGGGGCGGGAGAGACAGATACGCAGTATTTT.

The chain has TRBV21-1 and TRBJ1-2; the listed D gene, TRBD1, was not tested against the DNA. TRBV21-1 is listed as a pseudogene. The CDR3 totals 15 residues. CDR3: CASSSRQGPNYGYTF. In nucleotides, the CDR3 is TGTGCCAGCAGCAGTAGACAGGGCCCTAACTATGGCTACACCTTC.

The chain couples TRBV4-3 to TRBJ2-2; D perhaps matches TRBD1 (6 bases). The ends were cut back, 4 bases at V and 0 bases at J, with 15 bases in the middle. Germline V CDR1 and CDR2: LGHNA, YSLEER. The CDR3 contains 17 residues. DNA of the CDR3: TGCGCCAGCAGCCGAGGCACTACAGGGTCGAACACCGGGGAGCTGTTTTTT. Protein product: CASSRGTTGSNTGELFF.

The chain links TRBV14 to TRBJ1-1, with D possibly being TRBD1 (6 bases). This CDR3 contains 14 residues. Germline loops: CDR1 SGHDN, CDR2 FVKESK. The V end lost 2 bases, the J end lost 0 bases, and 7 bases lay between the germline ends. CDR3 residues: CASSQTGMNTEAFF. The CDR3 DNA sequence: TGTGCCAGCAGCCAAACAGGGATGAACACTGAAGCTTTCTTT.

J is TRBJ2-7 and V is TRBV6-2 or TRBV6-3; the D is unclear. V lost 0 bases to trimming and J lost 2 bases, with 5 bases between them. The CDR3 covers 13 residues. CDR1 is MNHEY and CDR2 is SVGEGT in the germline V gene. CDR3 nucleotide sequence: TGTGCCAGCAGTTACTCACCGGCCTACGAGCAGTACTTC. This gives the protein CASSYSPAYEQYF.